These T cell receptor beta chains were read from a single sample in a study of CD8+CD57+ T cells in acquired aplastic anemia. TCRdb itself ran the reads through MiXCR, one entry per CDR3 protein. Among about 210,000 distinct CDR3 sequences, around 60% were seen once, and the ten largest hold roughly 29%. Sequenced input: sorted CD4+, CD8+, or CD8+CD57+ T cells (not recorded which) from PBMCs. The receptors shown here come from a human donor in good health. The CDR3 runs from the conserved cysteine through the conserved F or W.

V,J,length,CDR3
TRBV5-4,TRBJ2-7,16,CASSQVASAAPYEQYF
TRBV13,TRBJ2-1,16,CASSFRGGGPYNEQFF
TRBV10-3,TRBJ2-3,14,CAISDVGLGDTQYF
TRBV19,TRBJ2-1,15,CASSIDSTVVGEQFF
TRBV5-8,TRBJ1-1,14,CASSSNGRNTEAFF
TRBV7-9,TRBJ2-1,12,CASSARGNEQFF
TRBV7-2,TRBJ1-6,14,CASRPGAHNSPLHF
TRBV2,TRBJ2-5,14,CASSLGHSKETQYF
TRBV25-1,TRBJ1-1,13,CASSSLGYTEAFF
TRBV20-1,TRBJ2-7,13,CSAQGRGDYVQYF
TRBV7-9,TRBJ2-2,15,CASSLGGGAVGELFF
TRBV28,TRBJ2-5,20,CATQGSGTSGGGDIQETQYF
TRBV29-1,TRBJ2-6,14,CSVDGFSGANVLTF
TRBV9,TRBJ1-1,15,CASSEGDRGRTEAFF
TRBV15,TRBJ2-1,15,CATSREQGQYNEQFF
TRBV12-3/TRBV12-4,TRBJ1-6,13,CASSRYADSPLHF
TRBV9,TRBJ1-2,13,CASSVGGVSGYTF
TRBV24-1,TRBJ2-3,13,CATSDWSGGTQYF
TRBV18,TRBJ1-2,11,CASSPVDGYTF
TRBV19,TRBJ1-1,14,CASSARDRVTEAFF
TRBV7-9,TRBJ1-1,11,CASSRAKVTFF
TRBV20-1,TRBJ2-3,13,CSAGQGRTDTQYF
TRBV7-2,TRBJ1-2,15,CASSSHLGGGYGYTF
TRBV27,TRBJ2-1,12,CASSGRYNEQFF
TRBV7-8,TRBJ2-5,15,CASSLSGRNQETQYF
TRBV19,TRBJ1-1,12,CASSIGPTEAFF
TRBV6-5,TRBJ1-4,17,CASTTLRGTPYNEKLFF
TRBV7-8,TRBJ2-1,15,CASSSTGITYNEQFF
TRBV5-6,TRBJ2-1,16,CASSSHLDSSYNEQFF
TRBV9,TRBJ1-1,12,CASGGENTEAFF
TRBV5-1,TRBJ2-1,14,CASSFSGGMNEQFF
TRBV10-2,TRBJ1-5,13,CASTDSSNQPQHF
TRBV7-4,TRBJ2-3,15,CASSLGDRETDTQYF
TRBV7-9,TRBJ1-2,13,CASSLRSEDGYTF
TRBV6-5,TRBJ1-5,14,CASAGLGEKQPQHF
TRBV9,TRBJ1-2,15,CASRGTQGRPYGYTF
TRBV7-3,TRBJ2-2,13,CIGDRANTGELFF
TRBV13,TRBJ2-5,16,CASSLGLRGAGETQYF
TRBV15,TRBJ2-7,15,CATSRGGGEGDEQYF